What follows are 32 T cell receptor beta chains derived from one specimen sequenced in a study of T cells in Graves' hyperthyroidism and ophthalmopathy. Amplification yielded TCR beta CDR3 regions, with RNA transcripts as the source. A first-round RT-PCR of the TCR CDR3 used the HTBI primer set. Via MiXCR, TCRdb re-called the multiplex PCR reads, giving one row per CDR3 protein. Of hundreds of thousands of distinct CDR3 sequences in the sample, about 45% were seen once. The sample comprised peripheral blood or thyroid tissue (not recorded which). These receptor sequences come from a woman aged 18-29 years with Graves' hyperthyroidism.

The V gene is TRBV12-3 or TRBV12-4, the J gene TRBJ2-2; unclear D gene. This CDR3 has 12 residues. Trimming removed 8 bases at V and 4 bases at J, with 8 bases between. The CDR3 bases are TGTGCCAGCCTTTCGGGCACCGGGGAGCTGTTTTTT. It encodes CASLSGTGELFF.

This sequence joins TRBV29-1 and TRBJ1-1; D not resolved. CDR1 is SQVTM and CDR2 is ANQGSEA in the germline V gene. This CDR3 has 13 amino acids. Trimming cost V 7 bases and J 0 bases, with 12 bases left between them. As DNA, the CDR3 is TGCAGCGGCTCAGGCGTCATGAACACTGAAGCTTTCTTT. Amino acids: CSGSGVMNTEAFF.

This clonotype has a handful of counts. The chain combines TRBV19 with TRBJ1-5, with D possibly being TRBD1 (6 bases). Trimming removed 6 bases from V and 1 base from J, with 13 bases in between. The CDR3 is made up of 15 amino acids. Germline CDR1 reads LNHDA; CDR2 reads SQIVND (reference sequence). The CDR3 DNA sequence: TGTGCCAGTAGAGAAAGGGGGGACAGCAATCAGCCCCAGCATTTT. This codes for CASRERGDSNQPQHF.

The chain recombines TRBV7-2 with TRBJ2-5; 9 positions match TRBD2. The CDR3 has 14 residues. Germline values: CDR1 SGHTA, CDR2 FQGNSA. The ends lost 5 bases at V and 7 bases at J; junction bases unmatched: 8. For the CDR3, the DNA is TGTGCCAGCAGCCCAGCGGGGGGAAGCGGGACCCAGTACTTC. Its translation is CASSPAGGSGTQYF.

This clonotype was seen many times. The chain employs TRBV7-2 and TRBJ2-5; D is ambiguous. CDR1 is SGHTA, CDR2 FQGNSA, per germline. Deletions cut 1 base from V and 5 bases from J, with 14 bases between. This CDR3 is built from 15 residues. CDR3 sequence (DNA): TGTGCCAGCAGCTTAGTGGGCCCCCGAGCGGAGACCCAGTACTTC. Translated: CASSLVGPRAETQYF. Variable domain in full (rest from reference TRBV7-2 and TRBJ2-5): GAGVSQSPSNKVTEKGKDVELRCDPISGHTALYWYRQSLGQGLEFLIYFQGNSAPDKSGLPSDRFSAERTGGSVSTLTIQRTQQEDSAVYLCASSLVGPRAETQYFGPGTRLLVL.

J is TRBJ1-3 and V is TRBV4-1, with TRBD1 as a possible D gene (5 bases). Germline V gives CDR1 MGHRA, CDR2 YSYEKL. This CDR3 contains 15 residues. V was clipped by 0 bases and J by 4 bases, with 10 bases between them. The CDR3 DNA sequence: TGCGCCAGCAGCCAAGAAAGGCAGGGAGGAAACACCATATATTTT. This codes for CASSQERQGGNTIYF.

The chain employs TRBV7-2 and TRBJ2-7; the match to TRBD2 covers 7 bases. The germline V gene has CDR1 SGHTA and CDR2 FQGNSA. The length of the CDR3 is 16 residues. Losses at the gene ends were 5 bases for V and 2 bases for J; bases not matched to a gene: 12. The DNA for the CDR3 is TGTGCCAGCAGCCAAAGGGGTGGCGGGGGAACCTACGAGCAGTACTTC. It encodes CASSQRGGGGTYEQYF.

In its sample, this clonotype was seen many times. V is TRBV12-3 or TRBV12-4 and J is TRBJ1-1; no reliable D call. CDR3 length: 12 amino acids. Trimming shortened V by 3 bases and J by 8 bases, and 10 bases separated the two germline ends. DNA for the CDR3: TGTGCCAGCAGTTTGTACGGGTCAGAAGCTTTCTTT. Its translation: CASSLYGSEAFF.

Details on this clonotype: At one boundary the junction diverges from the germline segment, which might be a read error. The chain links TRBV4-1 to TRBJ1-2, with 10 bases fitting TRBD1. Germline CDR1 MGHRA, CDR2 YSYEKL. This CDR3 comprises 16 residues. CDR3 sequence (DNA): TGTGCCAGCAGCCAGGGGGGGACAGGGGTTCGCTATGGCTACACCTTC. It specifies CASSQGGTGVRYGYTF.

This clonotype was seen at least ten times. The chain's CDR3 is CSVERARSNTEAFF. CDR3 bases: TGCAGCGTTGAAAGGGCAAGGTCTAACACTGAAGCTTTCTTT. The rearrangement uses TRBV29-1 and TRBJ1-1; unclear D gene. The CDR3 is 14 residues long. Trimming pared 2 bases from V and 2 bases from J, leaving 12 bases between. Germline V lookup: CDR1 SQVTM, CDR2 ANQGSEA.

This clonotype was observed at least ten times. The chain links TRBV29-1 to TRBJ1-2; D perhaps matches TRBD1 (5 bases). Germline CDR1 reads SQVTM; CDR2 reads ANQGSEA. V shed 3 bases and J shed 7 bases, with 18 bases lying between them. The CDR3 runs 14 residues. In DNA, the CDR3 is TGCAGCGTTGACTTTGGCAGGGTAGTTGGTGGCTACACCTTC. This sequence encodes CSVDFGRVVGGYTF.

This chain connects TRBV25-1 to TRBJ1-6, with TRBD1 matching over 7 bases. The CDR3 totals 14 residues. J gave up 10 bases and V 7 bases, and 10 bases lay outside the gene matches. Germline CDR1 is MGHDK and CDR2 is SYGVNS. The CDR3 is CASTRTGFGSPLHF. As DNA, the CDR3 is TGTGCCAGCACTAGGACAGGCTTCGGGTCACCCCTCCACTTT.

The chain links TRBV25-1 to TRBJ1-2; no reliable D call. CDR3 size: 13 residues. Trimming pared 2 bases from V and 8 bases from J, leaving 12 bases between. Germline CDR1 is MGHDK and CDR2 is SYGVNS. CDR3 region: CASSEVGLKGYTF. The CDR3 DNA reads as TGTGCCAGCAGTGAAGTGGGTCTAAAGGGCTACACCTTC.

This sequence joins TRBV20-1 and TRBJ1-2; no reliable D call. CDR3 length: 15 residues. V was clipped by 5 bases and J by 4 bases, with 20 bases between them. The germline CDR1 and CDR2 sequences are DFQATT and SNEGSKA (reference sequence). The CDR3 loop reads CSAPLVLQVTYGYTF. In nucleotides, the CDR3 is TGCAGTGCTCCGCTAGTACTTCAGGTTACCTATGGCTACACCTTC.

The CDR3 is CASLGVEFGNQPQHF. CDR3 sequence (DNA): TGTGCCAGCTTAGGGGTTGAGTTCGGCAATCAGCCCCAGCATTTT. The rearrangement joins TRBV25-1 to TRBJ1-5, with a weak D call TRBD1 (5 bases). Trimming removed 8 bases from V and 2 bases from J, with 16 bases in between. The CDR3 is made up of 15 amino acids. The germline V gene has CDR1 MGHDK and CDR2 SYGVNS.

The chain couples TRBV20-1 to TRBJ2-7; perhaps TRBD1 as D (5 bases). This CDR3 comprises 17 residues. Trimming took off 0 bases at V and 2 bases at J, with 20 bases between the two ends. CDR1 is DFQATT and CDR2 is SNEGSKA in the germline V gene (reference sequence). The CDR3 nucleotides read TGCAGTGCTAGAGATGGCGGTAGAGTGGGGCCGACCTACGAGCAGTACTTC. Encoded protein: CSARDGGRVGPTYEQYF.

The V call is TRBV6-5, the J call TRBJ1-2; possibly TRBD1 for D (6 bases). CDR1 and CDR2 from the germline V gene are MNHEY and SVGAGI. V lost 4 bases and J lost 4, with 13 bases in between. CDR3 length equals 14 residues. As DNA, the CDR3 is TGTGCCAGCAGTTCCGCCGGGACAAGCTATGGCTACACCTTC. It specifies CASSSAGTSYGYTF.

This clonotype came up many times. The V call is TRBV29-1, the J call TRBJ1-5, with 7 bases matching TRBD1. Losses at the gene ends were 8 bases for V and 6 bases for J; bases not matched to a gene: 7. The CDR3 covers 12 residues. The germline V gene encodes CDR1 SQVTM and CDR2 ANQGSEA. In DNA, the CDR3 is TGCAGCTCAGACAGGGAGGGTCAGCCCCAGCATTTT. Residues: CSSDREGQPQHF. The variable domain in full, with the rest retrieved from reference TRBV29-1 and TRBJ1-5, is SAVISQKPSRDICQRGTSLTIQCQVDSQVTMMFWYRQQPGQSLTLIATANQGSEATYESGFVIDKFPISRPNLTFSTLTVSNMSPEDSSIYLCSSDREGQPQHFGDGTRLSIL.

This clonotype was counted a single time. J is TRBJ1-2 and V is TRBV19; D gene uncertain. The germline V and J ends were trimmed by 3 bases and 8 bases, with 4 bases remaining between them. This CDR3 has 10 amino acids. Germline V gene sequence: CDR1 LNHDA, CDR2 SQIVND (reference sequence). This chain's CDR3 is CASSMWGYTF. DNA for the CDR3: TGTGCCAGTAGTATGTGGGGCTACACCTTC.

V and J are TRBV9 and TRBJ2-2; D gene uncertain. The CDR3 runs to 11 residues. Between the trimmed V and J ends, which lost 4 bases and 7 bases, there was a span of 5 bases. Germline CDR1 SGDLS, CDR2 YYNGEE. The chain's CDR3 is CASSKSGELFF. The CDR3 nucleotides read TGTGCCAGCAGCAAGAGCGGGGAGCTGTTTTTT.

The chain is built from TRBV7-2 and TRBJ1-5; possibly TRBD1 for D (5 bases). Trimming removed 3 bases from V and 8 bases from J, with 11 bases in between. Germline V lookup: CDR1 SGHTA, CDR2 FQGNSA. This CDR3 comprises 13 residues. The DNA for the CDR3 is TGTGCCAGCAGCTTGGACTTCAGGGAGCCCCAGCATTTT. Its translation is CASSLDFREPQHF.

CDR3 protein: CASSTGIAGGQPQHF. The DNA of the CDR3 is TGTGCCAGTAGTACGGGGATCGCAGGGGGTCAGCCCCAGCATTTT. The V call is TRBV19, the J call TRBJ1-5; TRBD1 matches at 7 bases. The CDR3 extends over 15 amino acids. Per the germline V gene, CDR1 is LNHDA and CDR2 is SQIVND (reference sequence). J was trimmed by 6 bases and V by 4 bases; bases with no gene match: 9.

This clonotype was seen repeatedly, ten times or more. The chain couples TRBV9 to TRBJ2-5, with D uncertain. V was clipped by 2 bases and J by 0 bases, with 11 bases between them. CDR1 is SGDLS, CDR2 YYNGEE, per germline. The CDR3 extends over 15 amino acids. The CDR3 DNA follows: TGTGCCAGCAGCGTCGGCAGTCTGTACCAAGAGACCCAGTACTTC. Translation gives CASSVGSLYQETQYF.

This clonotype was detected a few times. The rearrangement uses TRBV7-9 and TRBJ1-4; 7 nucleotides match TRBD1. This CDR3 is 16 amino acids long. V lost 4 bases to trimming and J lost 8 bases; unmatched junction nucleotides: 13. The germline gives CDR1 SEHNR, CDR2 FQNEAQ (reference sequence). The CDR3 reads CASSSGWTGKGEKLFF. The CDR3 bases are TGTGCCAGCAGCTCCGGTTGGACAGGCAAAGGGGAAAAACTGTTTTTT. Full variable domain (outside the CDR3, taken from reference TRBV7-9 and TRBJ1-4): DTGVSQNPRHKITKRGQNVTFRCDPISEHNRLYWYRQTLGQGPEFLTYFQNEAQLEKSRLLSDRFSAERPKGSFSTLEIQRTEQGDSAMYLCASSSGWTGKGEKLFFGSGTQLSVL.

The chain carries TRBV5-1 and TRBJ1-3, with no clear D. Trimming removed 2 bases from V and 2 bases from J, with 11 bases in between. From germline, CDR1 is SGHRS and CDR2 YFSETQ. The CDR3 runs 15 residues. The CDR3 region has the DNA TGCGCCAGCAGCTTCCCCGGCAACCCTGGAAACACCATATATTTT. This codes for CASSFPGNPGNTIYF. The whole variable domain, filled in from reference TRBV5-1 and TRBJ1-3, reads KAGVTQTPRYLIKTRGQQVTLSCSPISGHRSVSWYQQTPGQGLQFLFEYFSETQRNKGNFPGRFSGRQFSNSRSEMNVSTLELGDSALYLCASSFPGNPGNTIYFGEGSWLTVV.

This chain connects TRBV5-6 to TRBJ1-1, with 11 positions matching TRBD1. The CDR3 sequence is 17 residues long. J lost 0 bases, V lost 3 bases, and 7 bases had no gene match. Germline loops: CDR1 SGHDT, CDR2 YYEEEE. CDR3 amino acids: CASSSGQGGPVNTEAFF. The CDR3 DNA is TGTGCCAGCAGCTCGGGACAGGGGGGACCGGTGAACACTGAAGCTTTCTTT.

The chain recombines TRBV24-1 with TRBJ2-7; 7 bases match TRBD1. Trimming took 11 bases from V and 4 from J; bases not matched to a gene: 16. CDR3 length: 15 amino acids. CDR1 is KGHDR, CDR2 SFDVKD, per germline. CDR3: CASSLDRDSVYEQYF. The CDR3 coding sequence is TGTGCCAGCAGCCTTGACCGGGACAGTGTTTACGAGCAGTACTTC.

This clonotype has a handful of counts. Germline is not matched at one junction end, which may reflect a read error. This sequence joins TRBV24-1 and TRBJ2-5; D uncertain. Germline-derived CDR1 and CDR2 are KGHDR and SFDVKD. This CDR3 region has 15 residues. This CDR3 reads CATRDSDEYQETQYF. Here the CDR3 DNA reads TGTGCCACCCGTGATTCGGACGAGTACCAAGAGACCCAGTACTTC.

This clonotype was recorded many times. The rearrangement joins TRBV9 to TRBJ1-6; maybe TRBD1 (5 bases). The germline gives CDR1 SGDLS, CDR2 YYNGEE. V shed 3 bases and J shed 8 bases, with 12 bases lying between them. The CDR3 consists of 14 residues. The CDR3 sequence is CASSAYFRDSPLHF. The CDR3 DNA follows: TGTGCCAGCAGCGCTTACTTCAGGGATTCACCCCTCCACTTT.

This sequence joins TRBV29-1 and TRBJ1-5; D gene ambiguous. CDR3 size: 17 residues. Trimming removed 3 bases at V and 0 bases at J, with 18 bases between. CDR1 and CDR2 (germline): SQVTM, ANQGSEA. Here the CDR3 reads CSVERGSRGYSNQPQHF. The CDR3 DNA reads TGCAGCGTTGAGCGAGGCAGTCGGGGATATAGCAATCAGCCCCAGCATTTT.

The rearrangement links TRBV2 to TRBJ1-4, with TRBD1 as a possible D gene (5 bases). The germline V and J ends were trimmed by 6 bases and 8 bases, with 10 bases remaining between them. Germline CDR1 reads SNHLY; CDR2 reads FYNNEI. There are 12 residues in the CDR3. CDR3 residues: CASRGRGEKLFF. The CDR3 bases are TGTGCCAGCAGGGGCCGGGGGGAAAAACTGTTTTTT.

Note on this clonotype: Mismatch with germline at one junction end may stem from a read error. The chain joins TRBV5-1 to TRBJ2-7; 10 nucleotides line up with TRBD2. The CDR3 consists of 15 residues. Germline loops: CDR1 SGHRS, CDR2 YFSETQ. The CDR3 spells CASSGGLALPYEQYF. CDR3 sequence (DNA): TGTGCCAGCAGCGGGGGACTAGCGCTACCCTACGAGCAGTACTTC.